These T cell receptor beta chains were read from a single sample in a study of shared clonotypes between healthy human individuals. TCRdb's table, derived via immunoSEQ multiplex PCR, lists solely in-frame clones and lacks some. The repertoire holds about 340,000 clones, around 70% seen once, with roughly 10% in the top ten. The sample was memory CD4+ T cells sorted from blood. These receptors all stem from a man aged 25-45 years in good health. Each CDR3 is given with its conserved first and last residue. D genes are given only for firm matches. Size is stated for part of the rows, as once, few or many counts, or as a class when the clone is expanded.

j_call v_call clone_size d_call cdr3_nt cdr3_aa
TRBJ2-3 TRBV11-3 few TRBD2 TGTGCCAGCAGCTTAGCACTAGCGGGAGCGCCAGATACGCAGTATTTT CASSLALAGAPDTQYF
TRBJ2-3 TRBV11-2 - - TGTGCCAGCAGACATCCCGGCCGGGCCATTGGGGATACGCAGTATTTT CASRHPGRAIGDTQYF
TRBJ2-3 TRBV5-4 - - TGTGCCAGCAGCTTGGGGTCCAGGGTGGCAGATACGCAGTATTTT CASSLGSRVADTQYF
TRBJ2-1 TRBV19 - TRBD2 TGTGCCAGTAGTATGGCGGGAGCCTACAATGAGCAGTTCTTC CASSMAGAYNEQFF
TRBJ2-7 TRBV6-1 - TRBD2 TGTGCCAGCGGACTAGCGGGAGGGGAGCAGTACTTC CASGLAGGEQYF
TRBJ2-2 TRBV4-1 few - TGCGCCAGTGAGAACACCGGGGAGCTGTTTTTT CASENTGELFF
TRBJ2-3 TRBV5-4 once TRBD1 TGTGCCAGCAGCTCCCGGGACAGGGGGGAGGGAGATACGCAGTATTTT CASSSRDRGEGDTQYF
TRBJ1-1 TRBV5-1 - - TGCGCCAGCAGCTTCGGACAGACGATTGAAGCTTTCTTT CASSFGQTIEAFF
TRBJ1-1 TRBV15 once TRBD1 TGTGCCACCGGGCCCGGACAGGGGGTGAACACTGAAGCTTTCTTT CATGPGQGVNTEAFF
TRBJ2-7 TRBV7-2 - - TGTGCCAGCAGCGCCAATTCCTACGAGCAGTACTTC CASSANSYEQYF
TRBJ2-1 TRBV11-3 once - TGTGCCAGCAGCTTAGAGGGTGGGGATGAGCAGTTCTTC CASSLEGGDEQFF
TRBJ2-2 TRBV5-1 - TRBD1 TGCGCCAGCAGCTTAGCCGGACAGGCGAACGGGGAGCTGTTTTTT CASSLAGQANGELFF
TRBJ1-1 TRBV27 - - TGTGCCAGCAGTTCCAATGCCTTGAACACTGAAGCTTTCTTT CASSSNALNTEAFF
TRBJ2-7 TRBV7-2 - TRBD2 TGTGCCAGCAGCTCTCCCCTAGCGGCGTCCTACGAGCAGTACTTC CASSSPLAASYEQYF
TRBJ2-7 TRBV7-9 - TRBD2 TGTGCCAGCAGCTCTACTAGCGGGCCCTACGAGCAGTACTTC CASSSTSGPYEQYF
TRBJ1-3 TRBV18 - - TGTGCCAGCTCACCACCGATAGGGGCTGGAAACACCATATATTTT CASSPPIGAGNTIYF
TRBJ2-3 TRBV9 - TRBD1 TGTGCCAGCAGCGAGGGGGCCACAGATACGCAGTATTTT CASSEGATDTQYF
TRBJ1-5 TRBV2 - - TGTGCCAGCAGGCTTTCTGCAGGGGCGCAGGTCAATCAGCCCCAGCATTTT CASRLSAGAQVNQPQHF
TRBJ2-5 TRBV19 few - TGTGCCAGTAAAAGTCCGGGCCTCCAAGAGACCCAGTACTTC CASKSPGLQETQYF
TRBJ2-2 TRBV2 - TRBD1 TGTGCCAGCACCCCGGGACAGGGGAGCACCGGGGAGCTGTTTTTT CASTPGQGSTGELFF
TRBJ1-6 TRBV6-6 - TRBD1 TGTGCCAGCAGTTACGCGACAGGGGCAGGGTCACCCCTCCACTTT CASSYATGAGSPLHF
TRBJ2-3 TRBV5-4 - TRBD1 TGTGCCAGCAGCTTGGAACCGGGACAGGGGCCAGATACGCAGTATTTT CASSLEPGQGPDTQYF
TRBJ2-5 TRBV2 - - TGTGCCAGTACCTACACCCAAGAGACCCAGTACTTC CASTYTQETQYF
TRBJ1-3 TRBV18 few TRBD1 TGTGCCAGCTCACGGGACAGCTCTGGAAACACCATATATTTT CASSRDSSGNTIYF
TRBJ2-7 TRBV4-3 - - TGCGCCAGCAGCCTTCAGGCCACCGCGGTATACGAGCAGTACTTC CASSLQATAVYEQYF
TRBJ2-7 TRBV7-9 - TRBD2 TGTGCCAGCAGCTCCGTAGCGGGAAGCTACGAGCAGTACTTC CASSSVAGSYEQYF
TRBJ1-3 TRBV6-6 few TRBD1 TGTGCCAGCAGCACAGGGGGGGGAAACACCATATATTTT CASSTGGGNTIYF
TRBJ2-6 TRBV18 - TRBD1 TGTGCCAGCTCACCAATTGGACAGGGGAATTCTGGGGCCAACGTCCTGACTTTC CASSPIGQGNSGANVLTF
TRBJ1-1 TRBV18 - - TGTGCCAGCTCTGTGGGCTCCACTGAAGCTTTCTTT CASSVGSTEAFF
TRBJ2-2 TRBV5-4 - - TGTGCCAGCCAGGGCACCGGGGAGCTGTTTTTT CASQGTGELFF
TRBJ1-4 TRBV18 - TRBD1 TGTGCCAGCGCGGGGGGACAGGGGACGCGATACGAAAAACTGTTTTTT CASAGGQGTRYEKLFF
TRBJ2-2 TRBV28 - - TGTGCCAGCAGTTACGACCCGGGGGCCGGGGAGCTGTTTTTT CASSYDPGAGELFF
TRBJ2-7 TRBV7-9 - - TGTGCCAGCAGCCCCGAGGGGGGATCATCCCTCGAGCAGTACTTC CASSPEGGSSLEQYF
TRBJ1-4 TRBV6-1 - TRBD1 TGTGCCAGCACTGTGACAGGGCATAATGAAAAACTGTTTTTT CASTVTGHNEKLFF
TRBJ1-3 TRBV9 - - TGTGCCAGCAGCGTAGCTATTCAGGGTAACTCTGGAAACACCATATATTTT CASSVAIQGNSGNTIYF
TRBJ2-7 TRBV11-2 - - TGTGCCAGCCTGTCGAACGAGCAGTACTTC CASLSNEQYF
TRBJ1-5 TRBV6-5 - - TGTGCCAGCAGTTACTCTTCAGGGGTTTCGCCCCAGCATTTT CASSYSSGVSPQHF
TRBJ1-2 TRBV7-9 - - TGTGCCAGCAGCCCCGGGACCGCCGCCGAATACAAAGGCTACACCTTC CASSPGTAAEYKGYTF
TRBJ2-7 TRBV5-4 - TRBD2 TGTGCCAGCAGCTTGTCTGGCGGGAGGAACGAGCAGTACTTC CASSLSGGRNEQYF
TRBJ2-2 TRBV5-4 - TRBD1 TGTGCCAGCAGCCCCAGGGGGAAGGGTCGCACCGGGGAGCTGTTTTTT CASSPRGKGRTGELFF
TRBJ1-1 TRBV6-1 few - TGTGCCAGCAGTGAATTTGGCGGTGACACTGAAGCTTTCTTT CASSEFGGDTEAFF
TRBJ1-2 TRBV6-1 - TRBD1 TGTGCCAGCAGCCCGGGACAGGGGGGTACTTATGGCTACACCTTC CASSPGQGGTYGYTF
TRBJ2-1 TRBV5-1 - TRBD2 TGCGCCAGCAGCTTGGTCCGGGAGGGCCTCGATGAGCAGTTCTTC CASSLVREGLDEQFF
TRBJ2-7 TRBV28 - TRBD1 TGTGCCAGCGTACAGGGGGCCGACTACGAGCAGTACTTC CASVQGADYEQYF
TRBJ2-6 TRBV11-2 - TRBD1 TGTGCCAGCAGCCGGGACAGTGTATCTGGGGCCAACGTCCTGACTTTC CASSRDSVSGANVLTF
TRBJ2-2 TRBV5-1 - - TGCGCCAGCAGCCACCAGACCACGAACACCGGGGAGCTGTTTTTT CASSHQTTNTGELFF
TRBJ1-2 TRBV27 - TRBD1 TGTGCCAGCAGGAGCCCGAGGAACCTGGGACAGGGGGAAGCCCCTAACTATGGCTACACCTTC CASRSPRNLGQGEAPNYGYTF
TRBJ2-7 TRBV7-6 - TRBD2 TGTGCCAGCAGCTTAGAGGGTTCGGGAGGGCCGCTGGCCTACGAGCAGTACTTC CASSLEGSGGPLAYEQYF